This T cell receptor beta chain was observed in a study of OX40 agonist ivuxolimab in advanced cancers. Whole-study context: In this trial design, patients received ivuxolimab intravenously at 0.01 to 10 mg/kg every 2 weeks. Study-wide points: There were, on average, more expanded clones in CD8+ T cells than in CD4+.

Blood specimens came from baseline, cycle 4 day 1, and cycle 7 day 1. The V gene's germline CDR1 is MNHNS and CDR2 SASEGT. The CDR3 is 14 amino acids. Trimming shortened V by 7 bases and J by 4 bases, and 17 bases separated the two germline ends. Of note for this clone: The antigen is undetermined.

Profiling relied on immunoSEQ multiplex PCR, and the TCRdb table lists in-frame clones only, not all of them. The table shows 75,000 to 85,000 clones, with roughly 84% occurring only once. The origin of this receptor is an adult with an advanced solid tumor such as melanoma, head and neck, liver or kidney cancer. The J gene is TRBJ2-7, the V gene TRBV6-1; weak D call: TRBD1 (6 bases). The sequencing used CD4+ or CD8+ T cells sorted from blood, collected in a trial of the OX40 agonist ivuxolimab. Here the CDR3 reads CASTRDIRWYEQYF. In nucleotides, the CDR3 is TGTGCCAGCACCAGGGACATCCGCTGGTACGAGCAGTACTTC.